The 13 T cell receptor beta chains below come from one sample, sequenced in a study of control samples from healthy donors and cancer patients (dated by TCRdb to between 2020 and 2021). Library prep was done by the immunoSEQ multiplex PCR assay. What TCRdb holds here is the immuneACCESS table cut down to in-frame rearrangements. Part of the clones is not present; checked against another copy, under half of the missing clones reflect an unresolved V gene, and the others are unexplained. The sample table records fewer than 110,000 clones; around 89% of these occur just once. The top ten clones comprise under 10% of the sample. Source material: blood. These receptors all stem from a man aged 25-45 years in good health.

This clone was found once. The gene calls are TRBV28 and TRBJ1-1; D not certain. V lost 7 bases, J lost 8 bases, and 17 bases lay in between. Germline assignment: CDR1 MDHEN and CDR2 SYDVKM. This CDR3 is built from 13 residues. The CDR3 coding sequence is TGTGCCAGCAACAATAGGTTACGAACGGAAGCTTTCTTT. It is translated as CASNNRLRTEAFF.

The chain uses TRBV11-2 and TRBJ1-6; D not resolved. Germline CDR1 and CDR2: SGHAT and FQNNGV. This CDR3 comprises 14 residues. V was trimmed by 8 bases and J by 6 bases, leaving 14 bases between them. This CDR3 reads CASGGSGPNSPLHF. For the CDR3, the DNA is TGTGCCAGCGGCGGATCCGGCCCTAATTCACCCCTCCACTTT.

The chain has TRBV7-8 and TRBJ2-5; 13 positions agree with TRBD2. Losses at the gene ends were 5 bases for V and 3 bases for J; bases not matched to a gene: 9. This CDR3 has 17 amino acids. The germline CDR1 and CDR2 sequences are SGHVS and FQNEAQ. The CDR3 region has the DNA TGTGCCAGCAGCCTAGGGGGACTAGCGGGGCAAAAAGAGACCCAGTACTTC. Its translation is CASSLGGLAGQKETQYF.

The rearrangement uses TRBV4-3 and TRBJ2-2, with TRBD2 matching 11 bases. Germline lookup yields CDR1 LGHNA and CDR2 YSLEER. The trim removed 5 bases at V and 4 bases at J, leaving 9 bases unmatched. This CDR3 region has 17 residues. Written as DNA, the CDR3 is TGCGCCAGCAGCGAAGCACCGGGACTAGCGGTCACCGGGGAGCTGTTTTTT. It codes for CASSEAPGLAVTGELFF.

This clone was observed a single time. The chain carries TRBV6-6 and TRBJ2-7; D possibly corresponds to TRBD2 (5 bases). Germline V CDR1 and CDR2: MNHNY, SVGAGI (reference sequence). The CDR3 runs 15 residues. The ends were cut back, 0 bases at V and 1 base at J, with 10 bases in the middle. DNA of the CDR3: TGTGCCAGCAGTTACTCGGGAACGGGGTCCTACGAGCAGTACGTC. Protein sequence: CASSYSGTGSYEQYV.

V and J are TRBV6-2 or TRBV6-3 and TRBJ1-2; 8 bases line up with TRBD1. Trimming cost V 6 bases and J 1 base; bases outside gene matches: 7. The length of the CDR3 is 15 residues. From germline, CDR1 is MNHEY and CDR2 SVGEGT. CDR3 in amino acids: CASSTDRDLNYGYTF. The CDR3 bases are TGTGCCAGCAGCACGGACAGGGACCTTAACTATGGCTACACCTTC.

Here the CDR3 reads CASSEARGTLTFLEQFF. Written as DNA, the CDR3 is TGTGCCAGCAGTGAAGCGCGAGGGACATTAACTTTTCTCGAGCAGTTCTTC. The V call is TRBV6-1, the J call TRBJ2-1, with TRBD1 as a possible D gene (6 bases). Trimming removed 0 bases from V and 10 bases from J, with 22 bases in between. The CDR3 is 17 residues long. Per germline, CDR1 MNHNS and CDR2 SASEGT.

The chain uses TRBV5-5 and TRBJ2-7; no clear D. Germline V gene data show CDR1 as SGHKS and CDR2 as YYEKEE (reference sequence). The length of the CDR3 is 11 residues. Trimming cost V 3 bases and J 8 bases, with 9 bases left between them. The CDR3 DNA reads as TGTGCCAGCAGCTACTCAGAGAAGCAGTACTTC. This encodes CASSYSEKQYF.

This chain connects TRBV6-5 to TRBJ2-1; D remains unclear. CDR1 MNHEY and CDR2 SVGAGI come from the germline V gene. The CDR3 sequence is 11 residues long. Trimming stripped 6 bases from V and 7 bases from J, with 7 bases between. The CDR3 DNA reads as TGTGCCAGCAGGTCCGTGAATGAGCAGTTCTTC. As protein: CASRSVNEQFF.

CDR3 protein: CAWSVRGTGYGYTF. In DNA, the CDR3 is TGTGCCTGGAGTGTACGTGGGACGGGCTATGGCTACACCTTC. The chain couples TRBV30 to TRBJ1-2; D is possibly TRBD1 (5 bases). Germline V gene sequence: CDR1 GTSNPN, CDR2 SVGIG (reference sequence). Trimming removed 0 bases from V and 4 bases from J, with 12 bases in between. The CDR3 covers 14 residues.

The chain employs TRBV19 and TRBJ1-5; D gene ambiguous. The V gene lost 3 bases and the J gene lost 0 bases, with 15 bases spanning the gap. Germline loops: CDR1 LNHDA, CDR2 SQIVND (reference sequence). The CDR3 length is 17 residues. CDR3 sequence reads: CASSIGAGYASNQPQHF. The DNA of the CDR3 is TGTGCCAGTAGTATTGGAGCGGGATATGCTAGCAATCAGCCCCAGCATTTT.

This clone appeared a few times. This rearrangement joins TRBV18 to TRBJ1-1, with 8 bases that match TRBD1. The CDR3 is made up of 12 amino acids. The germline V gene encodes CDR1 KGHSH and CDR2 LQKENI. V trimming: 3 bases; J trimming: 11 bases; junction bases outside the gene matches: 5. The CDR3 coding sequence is TGTGCCAGCTCACCTCAGGGGGCGGGTGCTTTCTTT. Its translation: CASSPQGAGAFF.

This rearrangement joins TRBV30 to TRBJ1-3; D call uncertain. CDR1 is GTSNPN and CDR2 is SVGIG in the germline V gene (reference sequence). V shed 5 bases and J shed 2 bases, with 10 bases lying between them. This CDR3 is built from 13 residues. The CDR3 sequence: CAWGRIAGNTIYF. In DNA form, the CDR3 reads TGTGCCTGGGGCCGTATAGCTGGAAACACCATATATTTT.